The source of this T cell receptor beta chain is a study of blood T cell repertoires in COVID-19. Overall study context: From the United States, Italy and Spain came samples of acute and convalescent COVID-19. Sources were T cells, B-cell-depleted T cells, or PBMCs; the material itself was cDNA or gDNA.

The germline V gene encodes CDR1 KGHSH and CDR2 LQKENI. Trimming left V 2 bases short and J 1 base short, with 14 bases between. This CDR3 region has 16 residues. Original analysis: It was from reference gene primer amplification that nucleated cell counts were estimated. Here immunoSEQ multiplex PCR was the method, and the copy in TCRdb shows in-frame clones only, minus some. The DNA was the basis for D and trimming; V, J and clone size are from that table. The data show roughly 150,000 clones, with around 89% seen just once and about 2.9% held by the top ten. The V gene is TRBV18, the J gene TRBJ1-1; possibly TRBD1 for D (6 bases). The TCR originated in a man in his sixties with active or convalescent COVID-19. Sequences were obtained from peripheral blood. The CDR3 loop reads CASSPGQFRKNTEAFF. In DNA form, the CDR3 reads TGTGCCAGCTCACCAGGACAGTTTCGGAAGAACACTGAAGCTTTCTTT.